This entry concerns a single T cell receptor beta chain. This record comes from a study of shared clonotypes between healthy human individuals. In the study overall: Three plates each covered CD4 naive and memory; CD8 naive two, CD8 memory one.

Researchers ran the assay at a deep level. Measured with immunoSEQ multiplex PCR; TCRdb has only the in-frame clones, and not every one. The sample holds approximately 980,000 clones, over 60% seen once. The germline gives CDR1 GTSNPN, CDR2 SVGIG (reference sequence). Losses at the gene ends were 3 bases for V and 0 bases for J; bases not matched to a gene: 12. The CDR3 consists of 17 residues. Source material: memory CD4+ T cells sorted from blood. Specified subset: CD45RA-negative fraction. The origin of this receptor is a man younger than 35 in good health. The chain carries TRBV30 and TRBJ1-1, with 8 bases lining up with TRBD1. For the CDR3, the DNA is TGTGCCTGGAGGAAACGGACAGGGATGGTGGTGAACACTGAAGCTTTCTTT. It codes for CAWRKRTGMVVNTEAFF.